Listed here is a single TCR beta chain. The time point: blood 4 weeks post-SBRT, at nephrectomy. The treatment is: 15 Gy SBRT to primary tumor, nephrectomy 4 weeks later. Radiation-treated patients gave blood at baseline, week 2 and week 4. Clear cell pathology was present in this patient's renal cell carcinoma. The assay was immunoSEQ multiplex PCR, and TCRdb's table has in-frame clones only and misses some. The sample records some 64,000 clones, around 80% being singletons. The sample comes from a study of radiation and T cells in renal cell carcinoma. The CDR3 is 16 amino acids. CDR1 and CDR2 (germline): SGHAT, FQNNGV. V was trimmed by 0 bases and J by 0 bases, leaving 9 bases between them.

The chain uses TRBV11-2 and TRBJ2-1, with D tentatively TRBD1 (5 bases). This TCR was recovered from a man between 60 and 70 years old with renal cell carcinoma. The source was blood, collected from a patient whose treatment included radiotherapy and nephrectomy. The CDR3 nucleotides read TGTGCCAGCAGCTTAGAGGGGCGAAGCTCCTACAATGAGCAGTTCTTC. Its protein product is CASSLEGRSSYNEQFF. Filled out from reference TRBV11-2 and TRBJ2-1, the complete variable domain reads EAGVAQSPRYKIIEKRQSVAFWCNPISGHATLYWYQQILGQGPKLLIQFQNNGVVDDSQLPKDRFSAERLKGVDSTLKIQPAKLEDSAVYLCASSLEGRSSYNEQFFGPGTRLTVL.